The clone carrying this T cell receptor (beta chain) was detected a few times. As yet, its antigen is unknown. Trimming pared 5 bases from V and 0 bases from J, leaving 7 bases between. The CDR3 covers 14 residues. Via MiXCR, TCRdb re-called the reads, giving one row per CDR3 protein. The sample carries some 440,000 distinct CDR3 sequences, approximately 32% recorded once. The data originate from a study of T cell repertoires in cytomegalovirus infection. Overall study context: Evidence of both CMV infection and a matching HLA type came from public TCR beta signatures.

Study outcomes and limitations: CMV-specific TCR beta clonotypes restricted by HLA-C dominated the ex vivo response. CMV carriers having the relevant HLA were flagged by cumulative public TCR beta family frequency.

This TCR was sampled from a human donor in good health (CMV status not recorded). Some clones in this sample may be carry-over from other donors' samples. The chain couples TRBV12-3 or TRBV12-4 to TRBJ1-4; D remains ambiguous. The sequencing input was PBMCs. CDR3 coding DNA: TGTGCCAGCAGTCAGACCGCAACTAATGAAAAACTGTTTTTT. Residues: CASSQTATNEKLFF.